The present TCR beta chain was sequenced within a study of control samples from healthy donors and cancer patients. Trimming stripped 4 bases from V and 4 bases from J, with 10 bases between. In germline, CDR1 is KGHDR, CDR2 SFDVKD. The CDR3 is 14 amino acids. The repertoire was sequenced with immunoSEQ multiplex PCR; TCRdb's copy has only in-frame clones and lacks some. The sample table includes fewer than 250,000 clones. The sample comprised blood. The TCR sequence derives from a woman in her 30s in good health. The chain combines TRBV24-1 with TRBJ2-4; perhaps TRBD1 as D (5 bases). This CDR3 reads CATSDGQGKNIQYF. For the CDR3, the DNA is TGTGCCACCAGTGACGGGCAGGGTAAAAACATTCAGTACTTC.